The 10 T cell receptor beta chains below all came from one sample that was sequenced in a study of blood T cells in healthy people across ages. Next came a second PCR, run for about 7 to 12 cycles, which used a sample-barcoded 5' primer along with a J-beta primer mix. TCRdb reprocessed the 5' RACE reads with MiXCR, giving one entry per CDR3 protein. The profile shows 1.5 million to 2 million distinct CDR3 sequences, 28% of them singletons. Specimen: blood. Receptor source: a woman aged 30 to 39 in good health.

This clonotype was counted ten times or more. The chain uses TRBV24-1 and TRBJ2-1, with TRBD2 matching over 10 bases. CDR1 is KGHDR and CDR2 is SFDVKD in the germline V gene. There are 17 residues in the CDR3. Trimming at V came to 4 bases and at J to 5 bases, leaving 10 bases not matched to a gene. The CDR3 nucleotides are TGTGCCACCAGTGACCACATTACTAGCGGGGAGGACAATGAGCAGTTCTTC. As protein: CATSDHITSGEDNEQFF.

In its sample, this clonotype was seen many times. The chain combines TRBV4-1 with TRBJ2-5; 10 bases map to TRBD2. V dropped 3 bases and J dropped 5; count of bases not matched to a gene: 6. The germline V gene encodes CDR1 MGHRA and CDR2 YSYEKL. The CDR3 contains 15 residues. This CDR3 reads CASSQVGLARETQYF. The DNA of the CDR3 is TGCGCCAGCAGCCAGGTGGGACTAGCGAGGGAGACCCAGTACTTC.

This clonotype was seen many times. The V and J genes are TRBV10-2 and TRBJ2-7; TRBD1 agrees at 7 bases. This CDR3 is built from 12 residues. The V gene end was trimmed by 10 bases and the J gene end by 5 bases; junction bases not matched to a gene: 8. The V gene's germline CDR1 is WSHSY and CDR2 SAAADI. CDR3: CATRGQFHEQYF. As DNA, the CDR3 is TGCGCCACCAGGGGACAGTTCCACGAGCAGTACTTC.

The chain uses TRBV10-3 and TRBJ2-1; TRBD2 agrees at 11 bases. The CDR3 loop spans 15 amino acids. The junction had 2 bases not matched to a gene; V was cut back by 1 base and J by 6 bases. Germline V CDR1 and CDR2: ENHRY, SYGVKD. CDR3 amino acids: CAISELAGGRNEQFF. CDR3 nucleotides: TGTGCCATCAGTGAGTTAGCGGGGGGGCGCAATGAGCAGTTCTTC.

This clonotype was counted ten times or more. The J gene is TRBJ2-1, the V gene TRBV20-1, with D maybe TRBD2 (6 bases). Trimming stripped 4 bases from V and 7 bases from J, with 14 bases between. This CDR3 contains 13 residues. Germline values: CDR1 DFQATT, CDR2 SNEGSKA (reference sequence). The CDR3 is CSATGTRLNEQFF. In DNA, the CDR3 is TGCAGTGCTACCGGGACTCGACTGAATGAGCAGTTCTTC.

The sample holds a few counts of this clonotype. The rearrangement links TRBV18 to TRBJ1-5, with 7 nucleotides matching TRBD1. CDR1 is KGHSH and CDR2 is LQKENI in the germline V gene. J was trimmed by 4 bases and V by 1 base; bases with no gene match: 4. The CDR3 totals 15 residues. The CDR3 DNA reads TGTGCCAGCTCACCACGGCGGGACAGTAATCAGCCCCAGCATTTT. It codes for CASSPRRDSNQPQHF.

This clonotype was seen only a few times. The V gene is TRBV28, the J gene TRBJ1-1; weak D call: TRBD1 (5 bases). The germline V and J ends were trimmed by 4 bases and 2 bases, with 14 bases remaining between them. The germline gives CDR1 MDHEN, CDR2 SYDVKM. The CDR3 totals 15 residues. The CDR3 sequence is CASSSPGRINTEAFF. The CDR3, as DNA: TGTGCCAGCAGTTCTCCAGGGAGGATAAACACTGAAGCTTTCTTT.

This clonotype was picked up many times. This chain joins TRBV10-3 and TRBJ2-1, with 8 bases matching TRBD1. The germline V gene has CDR1 ENHRY and CDR2 SYGVKD. V lost 7 bases, J lost 10 bases, and 6 bases stayed unmatched. CDR3 length: 12 amino acids. Here the CDR3 reads CAIKDRGDEQFF. The CDR3 DNA reads as TGTGCCATCAAAGACAGGGGAGACGAGCAGTTCTTC.

In its sample, this clonotype was seen once. In this CDR3 the conserved last residue, phenylalanine or tryptophan, is missing, so a read error is likely. The chain recombines TRBV12-3 or TRBV12-4 with TRBJ2-3; D uncertain. This CDR3 comprises 16 residues. CDR3 protein: CASSFRGGVRADAQYS. The CDR3 nucleotides are TGTGCCAGCAGTTTTCGAGGCGGTGTTAGAGCAGATGCGCAGTATTCT.

The genes are TRBV5-1 and TRBJ1-1; D is undetermined. The length of the CDR3 is 14 residues. Germline V gives CDR1 SGHRS, CDR2 YFSETQ. V lost 4 bases and J lost 7, with 17 bases in between. The CDR3 region has the DNA TGCGCCAGCAGCCCAAGGACCGGGGAAGTTGAAGCTTTCTTT. Its translation: CASSPRTGEVEAFF.